Listed below are T cell receptor beta chains from one sample, sequenced in a study of shared clonotypes between healthy human individuals. Libraries were prepared by immunoSEQ multiplex PCR; TCRdb keeps only in-frame clonotypes and omits some of them. The sample yields over 2 million clones, 90% to 95% seen once. Sequenced material: naive CD4+ T cells sorted from blood. Receptors were obtained from a man aged 18 to 29 in good health. The CDR3 runs from the conserved cysteine through the conserved F or W. The D gene is left open where the match is weak. Clone size is given for some rows only: seen once, a few or many times, or a class if the clone is expanded.

- TRBD1 14 TRBJ1-1 TRBV10-1 CASSVRQGGSEAFF TGCGCCAGCAGTGTAAGACAGGGAGGCTCTGAAGCTTTCTTT
- - 15 TRBJ1-2 TRBV5-1 CASSELQGGVGGYTF TGCGCCAGCAGCGAACTCCAGGGAGGTGTCGGCGGCTACACCTTC
- TRBD1 13 TRBJ1-2 TRBV28 CASSSGQGIGYTF TGTGCCAGCAGTTCCGGACAGGGTATTGGCTACACCTTC
- - 15 TRBJ1-3 TRBV6-5 CASSSTANSGNTIYF TGTGCCAGCAGTTCGACAGCGAACTCTGGAAACACCATATATTTT
once - 14 TRBJ1-2 TRBV28 CATHGVMEQRAYTF TGTGCCACCCACGGCGTGATGGAACAGCGTGCCTACACCTTC
- TRBD1 15 TRBJ2-5 TRBV30 CAWSRSGTAQETQYF TGTGCCTGGAGTAGGTCAGGGACAGCCCAGGAGACCCAGTACTTC
- - 14 TRBJ2-3 TRBV5-1 CASSLGPGSDTQYF TGCGCCAGCAGCTTGGGGCCGGGGTCAGATACGCAGTATTTT
- - 15 TRBJ2-3 TRBV27 CASSLTGEALATQYF TGTGCCAGCAGTTTAACAGGGGAGGCATTAGCTACGCAGTATTTT
- - 16 TRBJ2-7 TRBV4-3 CASSQDQGQGKYEQYF TGCGCCAGCAGCCAAGACCAAGGGCAGGGAAAGTACGAGCAGTACTTC
- TRBD2 14 TRBJ2-3 TRBV6-5 CASRASGTTDTQYF TGTGCCAGCAGAGCCAGCGGGACCACAGATACGCAGTATTTT
few - 13 TRBJ1-1 TRBV30 CAWKSDFYLEAFF TGTGCCTGGAAAAGCGACTTCTATCTTGAAGCTTTCTTT
- - 11 TRBJ2-5 TRBV28 CASSFRETQYF TGTGCCAGCAGTTTCCGGGAGACCCAGTACTTC
- TRBD2 16 TRBJ2-7 TRBV6-1 CASSAGTSGSIYEQYF TGTGCCAGCAGTGCTGGGACTAGCGGGAGTATCTACGAGCAGTACTTC
- - 14 TRBJ1-1 TRBV5-1 CASSVGTSSAEAFF TGCGCCAGCAGCGTTGGGACTTCCTCGGCTGAAGCTTTCTTT
- - 13 TRBJ1-1 TRBV18 CASSPQKNTEAFF TGTGCCAGCTCACCACAGAAAAACACTGAAGCTTTCTTT
- - 14 TRBJ1-1 TRBV30 CAWSRRPFNTEAFF TGTGCCTGGAGCAGAAGGCCTTTTAACACTGAAGCTTTCTTT
once TRBD1 14 TRBJ2-7 TRBV19 CASSIGTGPYEQYF TGTGCCAGTAGCATAGGGACAGGGCCCTACGAGCAGTACTTC
- - 15 TRBJ2-7 TRBV30 CAWSVPGPGTYEQYF TGTGCCTGGAGTGTCCCCGGACCGGGCACCTACGAGCAGTACTTC
- TRBD1 12 TRBJ1-2 TRBV29-1 CSVDTGGWGYTF TGCAGCGTTGACACAGGGGGCTGGGGCTACACCTTC
once TRBD2 13 TRBJ2-5 TRBV28 CASTPGGEETQYF TGTGCCAGCACCCCCGGGGGGGAAGAGACCCAGTACTTC
- - 15 TRBJ1-1 TRBV19 CASSAQGGGQMKLFF TGTGCCAGTAGTGCTCAAGGCGGGGGGCAGATGAAGCTTTTCTTT
- - 14 TRBJ1-1 TRBV4-1 CASSQETGAAGAFF TGCGCCAGCAGCCAAGAGACGGGCGCAGCGGGGGCTTTCTTT
- - 13 TRBJ2-5 TRBV19 CASSTRHQETQYF TGTGCCAGTAGTACACGACACCAAGAGACCCAGTACTTC
- - 13 TRBJ2-3 TRBV18 CASSPPLEDTQYF TGTGCCAGCTCACCACCGTTAGAGGATACGCAGTATTTT
- TRBD1 14 TRBJ2-2 TRBV6-1 CASKGDRNTGELFF TGTGCCAGCAAGGGGGACAGGAACACCGGGGAGCTGTTTTTT
once TRBD2 13 TRBJ2-1 TRBV6-6 CASSTSGGDKQFF TGTGCCAGCAGCACTAGCGGGGGTGATAAGCAGTTCTTC
- - 15 TRBJ2-3 TRBV10-2 CASSESVGSTDTQYF TGCGCCAGCAGTGAGTCCGTAGGGAGTACAGATACGCAGTATTTT
once - 16 TRBJ2-2 TRBV2 CASSELPGANTGELFF TGTGCCAGCAGTGAATTACCGGGGGCGAATACCGGGGAGCTGTTTTTT
- TRBD1 15 TRBJ1-2 TRBV6-5 CASSSQGREKNGYTF TGTGCCAGCAGTTCACAGGGGAGAGAGAAGAATGGCTACACCTTC
- - 14 TRBJ2-7 TRBV5-1 CASSMSLGGGEQYF TGCGCCAGCAGCATGTCCTTGGGGGGAGGCGAGCAGTACTTC
- TRBD2 15 TRBJ2-2 TRBV7-9 CAILGLAVATGELFF TGTGCCATCCTAGGACTAGCGGTTGCGACCGGGGAGCTGTTTTTT